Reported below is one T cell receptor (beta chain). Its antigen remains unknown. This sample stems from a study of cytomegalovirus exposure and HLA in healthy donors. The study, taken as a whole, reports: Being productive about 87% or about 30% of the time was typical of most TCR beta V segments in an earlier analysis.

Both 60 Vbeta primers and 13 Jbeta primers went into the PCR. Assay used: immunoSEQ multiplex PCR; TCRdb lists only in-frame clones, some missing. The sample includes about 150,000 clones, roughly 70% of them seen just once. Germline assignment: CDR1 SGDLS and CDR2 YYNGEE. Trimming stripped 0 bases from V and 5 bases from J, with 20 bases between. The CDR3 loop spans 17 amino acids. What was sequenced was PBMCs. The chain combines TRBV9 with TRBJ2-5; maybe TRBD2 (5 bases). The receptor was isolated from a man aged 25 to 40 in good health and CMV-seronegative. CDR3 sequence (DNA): TGTGCCAGCAGCGTAGAGAACGGGATCCCGGTGGGTGAGACCCAGTACTTC. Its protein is CASSVENGIPVGETQYF.